A single T cell receptor (beta chain) is shown here with its context. Its antigen is not known. Over several immunoSEQ plates, each subset's genomic DNA was distributed in even portions. Here immunoSEQ multiplex PCR was the method, and the copy in TCRdb shows in-frame clones only, minus some. Found here are 1,100,000 or so clones, 75% to 80% of them singletons; the top ten hold more than 0.45%. This specimen belongs to a study of shared clonotypes between healthy human individuals. Study details: Donors consisted of a couple of women and three men between 18 and 49. General study results and limits: Relative to memory subsets, naive subsets generally showed larger estimated richness.

V lost 4 bases, J lost 6 bases, and 6 bases stayed unmatched. The length of the CDR3 is 15 residues. Sequencing was carried out using memory CD4+ T cells from PBMCs. As for subset: CD45RA-negative fraction. The TCR comes from a man between 18 and 35 years old in good health. Some clones in this sample may be carry-over from other donors' samples. The chain is built from TRBV23-1 and TRBJ1-4; 9 nucleotides line up with TRBD1. TRBV23-1 has ORF status, its function being uncertain. The CDR3 here is CASSPVGQGYEKLFF. In DNA form, the CDR3 reads TGCGCCAGCAGTCCGGTGGGACAGGGCTATGAAAAACTGTTTTTT.